One T cell receptor (beta chain) is described in this entry. The record originates from a study of shared clonotypes between healthy human individuals. Looking at the study overall: Contributing individuals were a couple of females and a few males aged 18 to 49.

This CDR3 contains 16 residues. The germline CDR1 and CDR2 sequences are SGHRS and YFSETQ. The V gene lost 4 bases and the J gene lost 2 bases, with 15 bases spanning the gap. Each subset's genomic DNA was split evenly across several immunoSEQ plates. Here immunoSEQ multiplex PCR was the method, and the copy in TCRdb shows in-frame clones only, minus some. The table lists some 1,600,000 clones, approximately 98% of them singletons. This TCR was sampled from a young man in good health. V gene TRBV5-1 combines with J gene TRBJ2-2; D unclear. What was sequenced was naive CD4+ T cells sorted from blood. The subset was: CD45RA+ positively selected. The CDR3 here is CASSPLVWANTGELFF. In DNA form, the CDR3 reads TGCGCCAGCAGCCCGCTGGTCTGGGCTAACACCGGGGAGCTGTTTTTT. Based on the CDR3 plus reference TRBV5-1 and TRBJ2-2, the full variable domain is KAGVTQTPRYLIKTRGQQVTLSCSPISGHRSVSWYQQTPGQGLQFLFEYFSETQRNKGNFPGRFSGRQFSNSRSEMNVSTLELGDSALYLCASSPLVWANTGELFFGEGSRLTVL.